One and the same sample provided the 23 T cell receptor beta chains below, sequenced in a study of tumor-infiltrating lymphocytes in localized non-small cell lung cancer. Method: immunoSEQ multiplex PCR; TCRdb's copy keeps in-frame clones and lacks some. The sample contains 25,000 or so clones, around 67% of which appear only once. Sequencing input: lung tumor tissue. The receptors were sampled from a human donor with non-small cell lung cancer.

The rearrangement links TRBV7-2 to TRBJ2-1, with 12 bases identical to TRBD2. Germline V gene sequence: CDR1 SGHTA, CDR2 FQGNSA. CDR3 length: 17 amino acids. V lost 3 bases to trimming and J lost 3 bases; unmatched junction nucleotides: 6. The CDR3 DNA follows: TGTGCCAGCAGCTTCACCCGGACTAGCGGGGTCTACAATGAGCAGTTCTTC. Amino acid sequence: CASSFTRTSGVYNEQFF.

This clone appeared once. V gene TRBV6-5 combines with J gene TRBJ2-1; the D gene could be TRBD1 or TRBD2 (6 bases each). The germline V and J ends were trimmed by 6 bases and 9 bases, with 18 bases remaining between them. The CDR3 runs 14 residues. Germline V CDR1 and CDR2: MNHEY, SVGAGI. CDR3 residues: CASRRDRGLVEQFF. Written as DNA, the CDR3 is TGTGCCAGCAGAAGAGATCGGGGGCTTGTTGAGCAGTTCTTC.

The gene calls are TRBV19 and TRBJ1-2; maybe TRBD1 (5 bases). This CDR3 contains 12 residues. Germline CDR1 LNHDA, CDR2 SQIVND (reference sequence). The V end was cut by 7 bases, the J end by 4 bases, with 10 bases between. Here the CDR3 reads CASKEGAYGYTF. The CDR3 DNA sequence: TGTGCCAGTAAAGAAGGGGCCTATGGCTACACCTTC.

J is TRBJ1-2 and V is TRBV7-2; D ambiguous. Germline V gene sequence: CDR1 SGHTA, CDR2 FQGNSA. Deletions cut 1 base from V and 8 bases from J, with 17 bases between. This CDR3 is built from 15 residues. In DNA, the CDR3 is TGTGCCAGCAGCTTAGGGTCGCAGGTCACGGGAGGCTACACCTTC. Protein: CASSLGSQVTGGYTF. Supplemented by reference TRBV7-2 and TRBJ1-2, the full variable domain reads GAGVSQSPSNKVTEKGKDVELRCDPISGHTALYWYRQSLGQGLEFLIYFQGNSAPDKSGLPSDRFSAERTGGSVSTLTIQRTQQEDSAVYLCASSLGSQVTGGYTFGSGTRLTVV.

This clone was seen a single time. The CDR3 spells CASSRTGDTGELFF. CDR3 sequence (DNA): TGTGCCAGCAGCCGGACAGGCGACACCGGGGAGCTGTTTTTT. The chain combines TRBV11-3 with TRBJ2-2; 7 positions match TRBD1. The CDR3 has 14 amino acids. Germline V gene data show CDR1 as SGHNT and CDR2 as YENEEA. Unmatched junction bases numbered 3, after V lost 5 bases and J lost 3 bases.

The rearrangement links TRBV6-1 to TRBJ2-2; D is ambiguous. Trimming pared 8 bases from V and 7 bases from J, leaving 8 bases between. The germline CDR1 and CDR2 sequences are MNHNS and SASEGT. There are 11 residues in the CDR3. CDR3 DNA: TGTGCCAGCCGTTTCATCGGGGAGCTGTTTTTT. As protein: CASRFIGELFF.

CDR3 bases: TGTGCCAGCAGCTCCCGACAGGGAAACTCCTACGAGCAGTACTTC. Its protein is CASSSRQGNSYEQYF. J is TRBJ2-7 and V is TRBV7-2; 7 bases match TRBD1. Germline loops: CDR1 SGHTA, CDR2 FQGNSA. The trim removed 4 bases at V and 0 bases at J, leaving 6 bases unmatched. This CDR3 has 15 residues.

CDR3 region: CASSLTAPGYEQYF. In nucleotides, the CDR3 is TGTGCCAGCAGCCTGACAGCGCCCGGCTACGAGCAGTACTTC. V and J are TRBV6-1 and TRBJ2-7, with TRBD1 as a possible D gene (5 bases). Trimming removed 6 bases from V and 3 bases from J, with 15 bases in between. The germline CDR1 and CDR2 sequences are MNHNS and SASEGT. The CDR3 totals 14 residues.

This CDR3 is CASSQDSRPWQFF. The CDR3 nucleotides read TGCGCCAGCAGCCAAGATAGTCGGCCTTGGCAGTTCTTC. The chain is built from TRBV4-1 and TRBJ2-1; D not certain. Germline CDR1 and CDR2: MGHRA and YSYEKL. CDR3 length: 13 amino acids. Deletions cut 0 bases from V and 12 bases from J, with 12 bases between.

The chain combines TRBV10-3 with TRBJ1-1; D is undetermined. The CDR3 is 13 residues long. V lost 5 bases to trimming and J lost 0 bases, with 7 bases between them. Germline assignment: CDR1 ENHRY and CDR2 SYGVKD. The CDR3 region is CAISQALNTEAFF. The CDR3 nucleotides read TGTGCCATCAGTCAGGCGCTGAACACTGAAGCTTTCTTT.

In its sample, this clone is medium-sized (0.01 to 0.1%). The V gene is TRBV2, the J gene TRBJ1-4; D may be TRBD1 (5 bases). Germline V lookup: CDR1 SNHLY, CDR2 FYNNEI. The CDR3 runs to 14 residues. With 3 bases removed from V and 8 bases from J, the gap between germline ends came to 13 bases. CDR3 coding DNA: TGTGCCAGCAGTGAGGGGGTGGTTAAAGAAAAACTGTTTTTT. Amino acid sequence: CASSEGVVKEKLFF.

This clone was found a few times. The CDR3 DNA reads TGTGCCAGCAGCTTCGGGGTAAGCAACGAGCAGTACTTC. Its translation is CASSFGVSNEQYF. This chain joins TRBV5-6 and TRBJ2-7; TRBD2 is a possible D gene (5 bases). V lost 2 bases to trimming and J lost 5 bases, with 11 bases between them. Germline lookup yields CDR1 SGHDT and CDR2 YYEEEE. There are 13 residues in the CDR3.

The chain employs TRBV15 and TRBJ2-3; D gene unclear. CDR3 size: 15 residues. Germline V gives CDR1 LNHNV, CDR2 YYDKDF (reference sequence). V was clipped by 3 bases and J by 9 bases, with 19 bases between them. This chain's CDR3 is CATSSIGTGWRTQYF. CDR3 in DNA: TGTGCCACCAGCAGTATAGGAACTGGGTGGCGGACGCAGTATTTT.

The J gene is TRBJ2-5, the V gene TRBV25-1; TRBD1 agrees at 7 bases. The CDR3 has 14 amino acids. The J segment lost 2 bases and the V segment lost 2 bases, leaving 2 bases of the junction unmatched. In germline, CDR1 is MGHDK, CDR2 SYGVNS. The DNA for the CDR3 is TGTGCCAGCAGTGAAATGGGACAGCAAGAGACCCAGTACTTC. As protein: CASSEMGQQETQYF.

This clone was seen only a few times. The rearrangement joins TRBV18 to TRBJ1-1; D is unresolved. V lost 0 bases and J lost 5, with 10 bases in between. The CDR3 is 14 amino acids. Germline V gene data show CDR1 as KGHSH and CDR2 as LQKENI. This CDR3 is CASSPPSGETEAFF. In nucleotides, the CDR3 is TGTGCCAGCTCACCACCGTCCGGGGAGACTGAAGCTTTCTTT. Combining the CDR3 with reference TRBV18 and TRBJ1-1 gives the whole variable domain NAGVMQNPRHLVRRRGQEARLRCSPMKGHSHVYWYRQLPEEGLKFMVYLQKENIIDESGMPKERFSAEFPKEGPSILRIQQVVRGDSAAYFCASSPPSGETEAFFGQGTRLTVV.

V and J are TRBV19 and TRBJ2-2; 9 nucleotides align to TRBD2. V gave up 7 bases and J gave up 6 bases; unmatched junction bases: 9. Germline assignment: CDR1 LNHDA and CDR2 SQIVND (reference sequence). The CDR3 is 15 residues long. CDR3 nucleotide sequence: TGTGCCAGTATCCAGACTAGCGGAATCGCCGGGGAGCTGTTTTTT. Amino acids: CASIQTSGIAGELFF.

This sequence joins TRBV5-6 and TRBJ2-3, with D possibly being TRBD1 (5 bases). CDR1 is SGHDT, CDR2 YYEEEE, per germline. This CDR3 spans 14 amino acids. V was pared by 3 bases and J by 9 bases, with 17 bases between. The CDR3, as DNA: TGTGCCAGCAGCTCTCGCGTGGGGCCCTGGACGCAGTATTTT. It translates to CASSSRVGPWTQYF.

The chain uses TRBV9 and TRBJ1-2, with D possibly TRBD1 on 6 matching bases. Germline assignment: CDR1 SGDLS and CDR2 YYNGEE. V dropped 0 bases and J dropped 4 bases, with 10 bases sitting between them. The CDR3 has 14 amino acids. CDR3 coding DNA: TGTGCCAGCAGCGTAGGGACAGAACCCTATGGCTACACCTTC. It is translated as CASSVGTEPYGYTF.

The chain employs TRBV5-8 and TRBJ2-7, with TRBD1 matching over 7 bases. J lost 0 bases, V lost 5 bases, and 2 bases had no gene match. Germline values: CDR1 SGHTS, CDR2 YDEGEE. There are 13 residues in the CDR3. CDR3 sequence reads: CASRGTVSYEQYF. For the CDR3, the DNA is TGTGCCAGCAGGGGGACAGTCTCCTACGAGCAGTACTTC.

The genes are TRBV6-1 and TRBJ1-5; 9 bases are a match to TRBD1. CDR3 length: 14 residues. J lost 6 bases, V lost 4 bases, and 4 bases had no gene match. Germline V gene data show CDR1 as MNHNS and CDR2 as SASEGT. The CDR3 is CASSGGDRAQPQHF. CDR3 bases: TGTGCCAGCAGTGGTGGGGACAGGGCTCAGCCCCAGCATTTT.

In this sample, this clone turned up a few times. V gene TRBV4-3 combines with J gene TRBJ1-5; D ambiguous. The CDR3 has 13 residues. The ends were cut back, 5 bases at V and 3 bases at J, with 8 bases in the middle. Germline CDR1 and CDR2: LGHNA and YSLEER. The CDR3 coding sequence is TGCGCCAGCAGCTCTCAACTCAATCAGCCCCAGCATTTT. Its translation: CASSSQLNQPQHF.

The chain is built from TRBV7-2 and TRBJ1-2, with TRBD1 matching 10 bases. J lost 6 bases, V lost 0 bases, and 7 bases had no gene match. The germline V gene has CDR1 SGHTA and CDR2 FQGNSA. This CDR3 spans 16 amino acids. CDR3 residues: CASSLAPGGTGDGYTF. CDR3 DNA sequence: TGTGCCAGCAGCTTAGCGCCTGGGGGGACAGGGGATGGCTACACCTTC.

This chain joins TRBV30 and TRBJ1-1; D uncertain. Germline V CDR1 and CDR2: GTSNPN, SVGIG (reference sequence). Trimming removed 8 bases from V and 5 bases from J, with 24 bases in between. The CDR3 covers 15 residues. The CDR3 nucleotides are TGTGCCCTAAGACCCTATCGTATAATTTATACTGAAGCTTTCTTT. This sequence encodes CALRPYRIIYTEAFF. The full variable domain, its missing parts supplied by reference TRBV30 and TRBJ1-1, is SQTIHQWPATLVQPVGSPLSLECTVEGTSNPNLYWYRQAAGRGLQLLFYSVGIGQISSEVPQNLSASRPQDRQFILSSKKLLLSDSGFYLCALRPYRIIYTEAFFGQGTRLTVV.